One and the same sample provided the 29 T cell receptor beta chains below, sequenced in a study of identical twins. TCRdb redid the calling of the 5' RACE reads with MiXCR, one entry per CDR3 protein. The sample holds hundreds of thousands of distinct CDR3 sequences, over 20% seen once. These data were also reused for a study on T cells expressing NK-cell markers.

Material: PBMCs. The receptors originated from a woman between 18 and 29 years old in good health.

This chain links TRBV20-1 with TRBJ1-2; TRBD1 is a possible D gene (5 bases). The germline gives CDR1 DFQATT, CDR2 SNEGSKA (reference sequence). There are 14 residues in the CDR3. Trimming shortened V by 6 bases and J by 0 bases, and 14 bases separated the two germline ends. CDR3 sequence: CSATGTPTNYGYTF. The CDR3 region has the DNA TGCAGTGCGACCGGGACCCCTACTAACTATGGCTACACCTTC.

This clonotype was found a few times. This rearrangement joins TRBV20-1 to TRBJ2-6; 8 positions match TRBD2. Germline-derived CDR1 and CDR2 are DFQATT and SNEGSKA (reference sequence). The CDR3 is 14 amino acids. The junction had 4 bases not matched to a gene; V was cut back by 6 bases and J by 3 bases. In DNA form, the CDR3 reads TGCAGTGCGCGGGGGGTGGTTGGGGCCAACGTCCTGACTTTC. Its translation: CSARGVVGANVLTF.

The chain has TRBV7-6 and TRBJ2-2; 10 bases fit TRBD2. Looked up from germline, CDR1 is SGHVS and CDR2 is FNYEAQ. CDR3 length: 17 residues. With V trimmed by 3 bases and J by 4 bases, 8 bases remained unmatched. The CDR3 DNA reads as TGTGCCAGCAGCTTTTCTACTAGCGGGGAAACCACCGGGGAGCTGTTTTTT. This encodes CASSFSTSGETTGELFF. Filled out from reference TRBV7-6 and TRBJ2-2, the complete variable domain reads GAGVSQSPRYKVTKRGQDVALRCDPISGHVSLYWYRQALGQGPEFLTYFNYEAQQDKSGLPNDRFSAERPEGSISTLTIQRTEQRDSAMYRCASSFSTSGETTGELFFGEGSRLTVL.

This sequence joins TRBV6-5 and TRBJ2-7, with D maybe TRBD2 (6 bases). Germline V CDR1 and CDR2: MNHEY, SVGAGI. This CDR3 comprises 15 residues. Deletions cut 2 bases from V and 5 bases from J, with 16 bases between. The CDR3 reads CASSYVTEGRNEQYF. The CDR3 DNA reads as TGTGCCAGCAGTTACGTCACGGAGGGCCGCAACGAGCAGTACTTC.

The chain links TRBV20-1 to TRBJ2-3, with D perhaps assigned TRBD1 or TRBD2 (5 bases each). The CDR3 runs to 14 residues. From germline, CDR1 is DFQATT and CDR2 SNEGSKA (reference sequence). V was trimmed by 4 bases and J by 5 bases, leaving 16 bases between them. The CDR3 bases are TGCAGTGCTAAGACAGAGGGGCGTGGAGATACGCAGTATTTT. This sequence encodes CSAKTEGRGDTQYF.

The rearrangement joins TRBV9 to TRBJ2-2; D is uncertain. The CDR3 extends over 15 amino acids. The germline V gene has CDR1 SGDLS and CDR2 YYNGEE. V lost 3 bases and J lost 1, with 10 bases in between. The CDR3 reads CASSGLLWNTGELFF. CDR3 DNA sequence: TGTGCCAGCAGCGGACTGCTCTGGAACACCGGGGAGCTGTTTTTT.

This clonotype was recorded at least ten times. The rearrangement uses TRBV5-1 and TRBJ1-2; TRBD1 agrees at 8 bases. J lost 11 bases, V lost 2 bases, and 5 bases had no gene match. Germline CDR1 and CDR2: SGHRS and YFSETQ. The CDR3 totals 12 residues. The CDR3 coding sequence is TGCGCCAGCAGCTTAGGACAGGGAAAGTACACCTTC. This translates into CASSLGQGKYTF.

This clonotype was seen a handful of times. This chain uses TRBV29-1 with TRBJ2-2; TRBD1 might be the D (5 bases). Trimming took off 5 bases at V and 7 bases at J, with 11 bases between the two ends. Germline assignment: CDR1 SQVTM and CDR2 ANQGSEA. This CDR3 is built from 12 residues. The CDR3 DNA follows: TGCAGCGTTATCAGGCAGGGCGGGGAGCTGTTTTTT. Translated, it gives CSVIRQGGELFF.

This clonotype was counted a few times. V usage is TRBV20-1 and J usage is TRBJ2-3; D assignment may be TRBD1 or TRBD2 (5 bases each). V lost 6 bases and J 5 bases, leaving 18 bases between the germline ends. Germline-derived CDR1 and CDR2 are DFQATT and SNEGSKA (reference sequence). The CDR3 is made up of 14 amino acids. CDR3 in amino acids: CSAPGTAEKDTQYF. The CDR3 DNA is TGCAGTGCGCCCGGGACGGCCGAAAAAGATACGCAGTATTTT.

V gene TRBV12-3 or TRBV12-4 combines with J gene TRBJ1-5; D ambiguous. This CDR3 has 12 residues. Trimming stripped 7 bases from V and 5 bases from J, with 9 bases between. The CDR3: CASNLMDQPQHF. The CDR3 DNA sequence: TGTGCCAGCAACCTAATGGATCAGCCCCAGCATTTT.

CDR3 coding DNA: TGTGCCAGCAGCTTAGATCAGGTGGGGGGCACAGATACGCAGTATTTT. Translation gives CASSLDQVGGTDTQYF. The chain joins TRBV11-2 to TRBJ2-3, with D perhaps assigned TRBD1 or TRBD2 (5 bases each). CDR1 is SGHAT, CDR2 FQNNGV, per germline. Deletions cut 0 bases from V and 1 base from J, with 11 bases between. The CDR3 is 16 residues long.

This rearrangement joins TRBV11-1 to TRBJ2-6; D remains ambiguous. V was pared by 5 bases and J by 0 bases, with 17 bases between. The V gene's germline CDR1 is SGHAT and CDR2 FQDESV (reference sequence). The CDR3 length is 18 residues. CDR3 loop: CASSQKRLRTSGANVLTF. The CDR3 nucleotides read TGTGCCAGCAGCCAAAAGCGACTTCGGACCTCTGGGGCCAACGTCCTGACTTTC.

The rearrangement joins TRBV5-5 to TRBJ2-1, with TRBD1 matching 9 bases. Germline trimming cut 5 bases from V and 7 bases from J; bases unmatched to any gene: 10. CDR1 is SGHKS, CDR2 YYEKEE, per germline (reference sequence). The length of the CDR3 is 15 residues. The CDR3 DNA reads TGTGCCAGCAGTCCCGGGACAGGGAATGGAAATGAGCAGTTCTTC. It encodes CASSPGTGNGNEQFF.

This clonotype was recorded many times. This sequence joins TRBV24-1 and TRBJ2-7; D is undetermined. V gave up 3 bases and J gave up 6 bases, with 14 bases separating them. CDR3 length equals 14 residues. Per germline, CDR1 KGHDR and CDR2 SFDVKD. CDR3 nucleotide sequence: TGTGCCACCAGTGATCCCCGGGCAGGCACCGAGCAGTACTTC. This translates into CATSDPRAGTEQYF.

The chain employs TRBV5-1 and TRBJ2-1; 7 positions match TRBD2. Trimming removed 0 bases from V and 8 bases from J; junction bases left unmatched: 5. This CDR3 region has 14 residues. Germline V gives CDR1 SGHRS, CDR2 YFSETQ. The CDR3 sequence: CASSLVGTTDEQFF. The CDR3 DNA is TGCGCCAGCAGCTTGGTAGGGACTACCGATGAGCAGTTCTTC.

This chain's CDR3 is CATNYRGNTDTQYF. In nucleotides, the CDR3 is TGTGCCACTAATTACAGGGGTAACACAGATACGCAGTATTTT. The rearrangement links TRBV10-3 to TRBJ2-3; TRBD1 aligns across 7 bases. The CDR3 runs to 14 residues. The germline CDR1 and CDR2 sequences are ENHRY and SYGVKD. The J segment lost 2 bases and the V segment lost 10 bases, leaving 9 bases of the junction unmatched.

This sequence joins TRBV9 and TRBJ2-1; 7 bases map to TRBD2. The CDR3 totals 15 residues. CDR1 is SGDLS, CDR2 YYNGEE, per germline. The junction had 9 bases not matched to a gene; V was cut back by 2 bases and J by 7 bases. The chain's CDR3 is CASSVGGRGVNEQFF. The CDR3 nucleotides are TGTGCCAGCAGCGTTGGCGGGAGAGGGGTAAATGAGCAGTTCTTC.

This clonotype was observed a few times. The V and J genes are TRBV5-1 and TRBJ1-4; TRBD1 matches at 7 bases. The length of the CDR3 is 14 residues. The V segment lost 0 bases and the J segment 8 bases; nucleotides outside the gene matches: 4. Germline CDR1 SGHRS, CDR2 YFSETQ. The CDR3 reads CASSLEGAGEKLFF. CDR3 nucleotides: TGCGCCAGCAGCTTGGAGGGGGCCGGGGAAAAACTGTTTTTT.

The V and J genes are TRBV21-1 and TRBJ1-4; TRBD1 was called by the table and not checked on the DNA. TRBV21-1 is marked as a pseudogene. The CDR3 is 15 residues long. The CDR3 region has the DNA TGTGCCAGCAGCAATCAGGGGGCATCTAATGAAAAACTGTTTTTT. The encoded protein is CASSNQGASNEKLFF.

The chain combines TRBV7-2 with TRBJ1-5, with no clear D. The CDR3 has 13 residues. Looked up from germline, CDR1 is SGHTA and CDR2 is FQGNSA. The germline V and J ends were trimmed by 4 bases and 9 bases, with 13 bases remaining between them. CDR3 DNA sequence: TGTGCCAGCAGCTCTTCTCGAGGTGCGCCCCAGCATTTT. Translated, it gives CASSSSRGAPQHF.

CDR3 in amino acids: CASSPREGRGNQPQHF. The DNA for the CDR3 is TGTGCCAGCAGTCCTCGAGAGGGTCGCGGCAATCAGCCCCAGCATTTT. The chain recombines TRBV12-3 or TRBV12-4 with TRBJ1-5; no clear D gene. The CDR3 loop spans 16 amino acids. The germline V and J ends were trimmed by 5 bases and 2 bases, with 16 bases remaining between them.

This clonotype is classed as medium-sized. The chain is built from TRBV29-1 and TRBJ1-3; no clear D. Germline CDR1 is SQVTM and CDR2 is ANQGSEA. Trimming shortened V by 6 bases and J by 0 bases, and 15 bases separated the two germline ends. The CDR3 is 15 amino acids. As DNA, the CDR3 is TGCAGCGTCGCAGAGGGATTGAACTCTGGAAACACCATATATTTT. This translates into CSVAEGLNSGNTIYF.

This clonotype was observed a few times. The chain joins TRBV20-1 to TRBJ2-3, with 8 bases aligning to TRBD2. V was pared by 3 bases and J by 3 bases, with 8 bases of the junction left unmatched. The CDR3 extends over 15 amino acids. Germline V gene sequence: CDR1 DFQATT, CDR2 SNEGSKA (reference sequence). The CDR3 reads CSASFRGGPTDTQYF. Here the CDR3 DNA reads TGCAGTGCTAGTTTTCGGGGGGGCCCGACAGATACGCAGTATTTT.

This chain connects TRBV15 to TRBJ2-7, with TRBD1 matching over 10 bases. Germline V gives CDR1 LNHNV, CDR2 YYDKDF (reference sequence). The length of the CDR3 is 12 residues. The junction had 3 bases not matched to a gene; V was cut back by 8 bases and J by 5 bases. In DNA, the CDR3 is TGTGCCACCCTGGGACAGGGGAACGAGCAGTACTTC. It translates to CATLGQGNEQYF.

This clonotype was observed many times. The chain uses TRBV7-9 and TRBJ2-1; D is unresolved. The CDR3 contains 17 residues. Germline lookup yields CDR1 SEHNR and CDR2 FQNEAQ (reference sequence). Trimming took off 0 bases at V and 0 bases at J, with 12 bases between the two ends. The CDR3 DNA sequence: TGTGCCAGCAGCTTAGCGTACGGCATGAGCTCCTACAATGAGCAGTTCTTC. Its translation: CASSLAYGMSSYNEQFF.

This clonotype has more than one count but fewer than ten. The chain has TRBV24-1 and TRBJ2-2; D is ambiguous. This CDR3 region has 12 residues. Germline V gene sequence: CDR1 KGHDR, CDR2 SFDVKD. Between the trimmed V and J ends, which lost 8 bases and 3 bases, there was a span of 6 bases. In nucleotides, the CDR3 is TGTGCCACCAAAGGCTACACCGGGGAGCTGTTTTTT. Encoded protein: CATKGYTGELFF.

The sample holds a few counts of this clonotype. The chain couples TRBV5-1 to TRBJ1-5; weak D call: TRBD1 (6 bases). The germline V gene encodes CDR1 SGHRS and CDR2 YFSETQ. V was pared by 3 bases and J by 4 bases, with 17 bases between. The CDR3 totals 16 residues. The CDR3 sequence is CASSSGVGGTNQPQHF. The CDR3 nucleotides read TGCGCCAGCAGCTCTGGTGTCGGGGGCACTAATCAGCCCCAGCATTTT.

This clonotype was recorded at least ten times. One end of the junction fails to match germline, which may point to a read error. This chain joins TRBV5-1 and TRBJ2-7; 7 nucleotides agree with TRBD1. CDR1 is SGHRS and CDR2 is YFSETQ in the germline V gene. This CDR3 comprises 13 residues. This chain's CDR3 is CASSRRDSYEQYF. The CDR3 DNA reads TGTGCCAGTAGTAGAAGGGACAGCTACGAGCAGTACTTC.

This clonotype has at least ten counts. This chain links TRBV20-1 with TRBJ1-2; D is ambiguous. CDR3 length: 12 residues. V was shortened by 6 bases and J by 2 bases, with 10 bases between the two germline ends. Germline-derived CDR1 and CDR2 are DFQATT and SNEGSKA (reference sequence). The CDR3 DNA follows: TGCAGTGCATTGACACCCAACTATGGCTACACCTTC. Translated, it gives CSALTPNYGYTF.